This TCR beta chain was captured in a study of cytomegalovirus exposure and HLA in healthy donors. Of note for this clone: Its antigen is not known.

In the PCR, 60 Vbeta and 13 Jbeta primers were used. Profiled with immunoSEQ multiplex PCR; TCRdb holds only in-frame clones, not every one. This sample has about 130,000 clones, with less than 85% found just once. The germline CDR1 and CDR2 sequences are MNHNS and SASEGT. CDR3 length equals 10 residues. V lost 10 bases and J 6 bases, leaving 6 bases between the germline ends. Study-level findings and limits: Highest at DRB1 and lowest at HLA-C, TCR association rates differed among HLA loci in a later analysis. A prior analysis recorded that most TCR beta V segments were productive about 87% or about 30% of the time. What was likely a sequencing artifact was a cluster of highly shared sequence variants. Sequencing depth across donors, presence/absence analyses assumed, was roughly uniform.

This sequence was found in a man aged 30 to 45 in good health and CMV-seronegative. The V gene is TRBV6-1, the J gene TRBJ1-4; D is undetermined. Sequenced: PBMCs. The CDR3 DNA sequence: TGTGCCACTAAAGATGAAAAACTGTTTTTT. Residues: CATKDEKLFF.